The clone carrying this T cell receptor (beta chain) was observed at least ten times. One junction end disagrees with the germline gene, perhaps due to a read error. The data belong to a study of T cells in Graves' hyperthyroidism and ophthalmopathy. This CDR3 region has 15 residues. Per germline, CDR1 SGHRS and CDR2 YFSETQ. Authors of the study amplified TCR beta CDR3 regions from RNA transcripts. With the HTBI primer set, the TCR CDR3 went through a first round of RT-PCR. TCRdb reprocessed the multiplex PCR reads via MiXCR and lists one record per CDR3 protein. Of fewer than 800,000 distinct CDR3 sequences listed, about a sixth were seen once; the top ten hold under 9.5%.

The chain joins TRBV5-1 to TRBJ2-2; 9 bases are a match to TRBD2. Sequencing was performed on blood. This clonotype originated in a man aged 18 to 29 with Graves' hyperthyroidism. The CDR3 DNA is TGTGCCAGCAGCTTAGCACTAGCGGGCACCGGGGAGCTGTTTTTT. It specifies CASSLALAGTGELFF. Drawing the rest from reference TRBV5-1 and TRBJ2-2, the complete variable domain is KAGVTQTPRYLIKTRGQQVTLSCSPISGHRSVSWYQQTPGQGLQFLFEYFSETQRNKGNFPGRFSGRQFSNSRSEMNVSTLELGDSALYLCASSLALAGTGELFFGEGSRLTVL.